This T cell receptor beta chain comes out of a study of cytomegalovirus exposure and HLA in healthy donors. Libraries were prepared by immunoSEQ multiplex PCR; TCRdb keeps only in-frame clonotypes and omits some of them. Here the sample spans 100,000 to 120,000 clones, approximately 89% being singletons. The donors belonged to the 120-subject validation cohort, separate from the roughly 700-subject first cohort. CDR1 and CDR2 from the germline V gene are SEHNR and FQNEAQ (reference sequence). The CDR3 extends over 15 amino acids. Trimming left V 3 bases short and J 8 bases short, with 19 bases between.

The origin of this receptor is a woman aged 18-30 years in good health and CMV-seronegative. The chain employs TRBV7-9 and TRBJ1-2, with a tentative D call TRBD1 (6 bases). The sequenced sample consisted of PBMCs. The CDR3 loop reads CASSFESGEGRGYTF. CDR3 sequence (DNA): TGTGCCAGCAGCTTCGAATCAGGGGAGGGTCGCGGCTACACCTTC.